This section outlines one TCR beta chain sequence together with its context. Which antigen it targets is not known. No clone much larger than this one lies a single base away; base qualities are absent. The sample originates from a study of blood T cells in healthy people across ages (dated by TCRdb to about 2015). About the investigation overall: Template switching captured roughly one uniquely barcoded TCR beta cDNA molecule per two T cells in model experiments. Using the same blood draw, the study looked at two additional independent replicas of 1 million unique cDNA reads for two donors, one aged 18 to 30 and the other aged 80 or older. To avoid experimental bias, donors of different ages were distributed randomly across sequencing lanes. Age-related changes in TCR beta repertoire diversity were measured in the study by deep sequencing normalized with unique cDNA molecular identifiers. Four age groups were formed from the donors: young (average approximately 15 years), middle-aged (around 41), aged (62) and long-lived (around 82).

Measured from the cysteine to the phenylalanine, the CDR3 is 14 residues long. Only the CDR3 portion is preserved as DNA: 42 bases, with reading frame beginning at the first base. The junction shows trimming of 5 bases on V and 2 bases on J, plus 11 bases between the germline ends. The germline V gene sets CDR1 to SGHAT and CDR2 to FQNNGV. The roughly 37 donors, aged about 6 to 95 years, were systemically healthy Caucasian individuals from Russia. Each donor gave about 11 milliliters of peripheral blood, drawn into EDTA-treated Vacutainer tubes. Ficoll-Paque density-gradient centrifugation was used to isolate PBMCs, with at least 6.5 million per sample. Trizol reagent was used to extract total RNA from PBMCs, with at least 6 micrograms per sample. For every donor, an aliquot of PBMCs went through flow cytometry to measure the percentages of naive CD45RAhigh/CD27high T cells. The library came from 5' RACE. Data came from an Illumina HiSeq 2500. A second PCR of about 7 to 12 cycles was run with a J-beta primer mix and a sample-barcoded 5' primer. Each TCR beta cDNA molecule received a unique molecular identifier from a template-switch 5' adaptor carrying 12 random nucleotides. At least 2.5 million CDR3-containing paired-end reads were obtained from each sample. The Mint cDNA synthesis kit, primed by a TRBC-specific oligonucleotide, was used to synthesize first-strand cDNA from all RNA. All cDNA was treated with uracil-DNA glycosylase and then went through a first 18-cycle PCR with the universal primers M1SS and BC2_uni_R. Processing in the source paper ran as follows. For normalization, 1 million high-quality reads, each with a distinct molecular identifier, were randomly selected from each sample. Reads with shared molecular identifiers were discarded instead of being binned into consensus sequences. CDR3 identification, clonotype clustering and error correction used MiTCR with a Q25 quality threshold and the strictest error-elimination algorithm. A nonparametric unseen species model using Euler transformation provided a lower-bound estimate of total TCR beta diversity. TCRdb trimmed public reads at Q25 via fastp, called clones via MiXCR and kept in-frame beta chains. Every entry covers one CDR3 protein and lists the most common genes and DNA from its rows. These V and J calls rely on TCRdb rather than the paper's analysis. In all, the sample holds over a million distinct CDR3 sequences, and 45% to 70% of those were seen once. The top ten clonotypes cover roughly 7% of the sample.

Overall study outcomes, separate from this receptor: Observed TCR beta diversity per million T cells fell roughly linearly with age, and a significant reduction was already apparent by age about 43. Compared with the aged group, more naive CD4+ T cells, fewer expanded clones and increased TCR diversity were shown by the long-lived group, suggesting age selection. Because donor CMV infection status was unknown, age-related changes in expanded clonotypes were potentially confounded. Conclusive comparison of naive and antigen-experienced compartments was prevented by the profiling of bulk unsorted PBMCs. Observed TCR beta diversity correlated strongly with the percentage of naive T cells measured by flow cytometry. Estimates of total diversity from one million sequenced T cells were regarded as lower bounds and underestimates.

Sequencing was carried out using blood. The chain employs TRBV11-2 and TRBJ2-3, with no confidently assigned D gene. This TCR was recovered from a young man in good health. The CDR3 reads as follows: CASSPMTNTDTQYF. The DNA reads TGTGCCAGCAGCCCTATGACCAACACAGATACGCAGTATTTT.